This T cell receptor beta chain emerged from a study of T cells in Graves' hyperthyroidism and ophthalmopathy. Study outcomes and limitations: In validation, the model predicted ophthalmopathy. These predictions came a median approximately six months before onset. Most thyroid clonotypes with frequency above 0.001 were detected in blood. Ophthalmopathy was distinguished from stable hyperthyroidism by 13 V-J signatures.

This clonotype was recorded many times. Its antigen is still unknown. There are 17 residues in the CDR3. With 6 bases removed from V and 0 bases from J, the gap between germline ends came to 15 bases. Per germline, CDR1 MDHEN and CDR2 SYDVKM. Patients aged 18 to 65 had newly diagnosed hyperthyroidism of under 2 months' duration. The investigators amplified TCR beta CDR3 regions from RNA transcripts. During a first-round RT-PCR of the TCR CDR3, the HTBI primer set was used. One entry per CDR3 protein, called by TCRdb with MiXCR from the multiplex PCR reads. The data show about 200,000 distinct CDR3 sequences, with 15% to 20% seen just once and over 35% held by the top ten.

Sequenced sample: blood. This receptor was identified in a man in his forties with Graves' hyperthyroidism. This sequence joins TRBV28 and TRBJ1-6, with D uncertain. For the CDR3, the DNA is TGTGCCAGCAGAGAGTCCAGGAGGAGCTCCTATAATTCACCCCTCCACTTT. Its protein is CASRESRRSSYNSPLHF.